The rows below give T cell receptor beta chains drawn from one sample of a study of blood T cell repertoires in COVID-19. Assay used: immunoSEQ multiplex PCR; TCRdb lists only in-frame clones, some missing. Of approximately 150,000 clones in the sample, roughly 82% were seen once. The sequenced sample consisted of peripheral blood. These receptors all stem from a human donor in a cohort sampled during active COVID-19. Both conserved end residues are part of each CDR3. Fields, in order: clone size, J gene, V gene, D gene, CDR3 DNA, CDR3 protein. A D gene is named only where the DNA matches it firmly. Rows give clone size only sometimes, using once, few, many, or a class for an expanded clone.

once | TRBJ2-5 | TRBV10-3 | NA | TGTGCCATCAGTGAGTCGGCCCCTGGCTTATCAGAGACCCAGTACTTC | CAISESAPGLSETQYF
NA | TRBJ1-3 | TRBV6-1 | NA | TGTGCCAGCAGTGAAGGGTACTACTCTGGAAACACCATATATTTT | CASSEGYYSGNTIYF
NA | TRBJ1-1 | TRBV7-9 | NA | TGTGCCAGCAGCCCCCGGTTGGGGCGCCCTGAAGCTTTCTTT | CASSPRLGRPEAFF
few | TRBJ2-1 | TRBV21-1 | NA | TGTGCCAGCAGCAGGAGAGAGCAGTTCTTC | CASSRREQFF
few | TRBJ2-5 | TRBV7-9 | TRBD1 | TGTGCCAGCAGCTTAGGGACAACCGGGACAGGGGAGGGCGAGACCCAGTACTTC | CASSLGTTGTGEGETQYF
NA | TRBJ2-5 | TRBV28 | NA | TGTGCCAGCAGTTTAGGGCAGGGTGCGCATACAGAGACCCAGTACTTC | CASSLGQGAHTETQYF
NA | TRBJ1-6 | TRBV19 | NA | TGTGCCAGTAGTAGGCCCGATTTAAATTCACCCCTCCACTTT | CASSRPDLNSPLHF
NA | TRBJ1-2 | TRBV3-1/TRBV3-2 | NA | TGTGCCAGCAGCCAAGGGGCAGGCAGAAACTATGGCTACACCTTC | CASSQGAGRNYGYTF
NA | TRBJ2-2 | TRBV6-5 | NA | TGTGCCAGCAGCCCCGGGGATGCCAGGGAGCTGTTTTTT | CASSPGDARELFF
NA | TRBJ1-2 | TRBV6-1 | NA | TGTGCCAGCAGTGAAGGAACAGGGAACTATGGCTACACCTTC | CASSEGTGNYGYTF
NA | TRBJ2-2 | TRBV4-2 | NA | TGTGCCAGCAGCCAAGCCTCGGGACACCCCACCGGGGAGCTGTTTTTT | CASSQASGHPTGELFF
few | TRBJ2-7 | TRBV6-5 | NA | TGTGCCAGCAGCGGTTGGAGGGGCTCCTACGAGCAGTACTTC | CASSGWRGSYEQYF
NA | TRBJ2-3 | TRBV6-5 | NA | TGTGCCAGCAGTCAGGACACAGATACGCAGTATTTT | CASSQDTDTQYF
NA | TRBJ2-2 | TRBV3-1/TRBV3-2 | TRBD1 | TGTGCCAGCAGGCTAAATACAGGGGTGGGCACCGGGGAGCTGTTTTTT | CASRLNTGVGTGELFF
NA | TRBJ1-2 | TRBV4-2 | NA | TGTGCCAGCAGCCGGGTGCCGGGACAAGATTATGGCTACACCTTC | CASSRVPGQDYGYTF
NA | TRBJ1-6 | TRBV5-1 | NA | TGCGCCAGCAGCTCACAGGGCGCAAATTCACCCCTCCACTTT | CASSSQGANSPLHF
few | TRBJ1-1 | TRBV7-2 | NA | TGTGCCAGCAGCCAGGAGGGGTGGGGCACTGAAGCTTTCTTT | CASSQEGWGTEAFF
NA | TRBJ1-2 | TRBV19 | TRBD1 | TGTGCCATAGCCTCGGACAGGGAGTTCGGCTACACCTTC | CAIASDREFGYTF
NA | TRBJ2-3 | TRBV30 | NA | TGTGCCTGGAGACGGACAAGCACAGATACGCAGTATTTT | CAWRRTSTDTQYF
NA | TRBJ2-7 | TRBV18 | TRBD1 | TGTGCCAGCTCACCAAGGACAGGGGGCCGCTCCTACGAGCAGTACTTC | CASSPRTGGRSYEQYF
NA | TRBJ2-3 | TRBV19 | TRBD2 | TGTGCCAGTAATTCCGGGAGGGGCACAGATACGCAGTATTTT | CASNSGRGTDTQYF
once | TRBJ1-6 | TRBV6-5 | TRBD1 | TGTGCCAGCAGTTACTCGAGACAGGGTCCCCTCCACTTT | CASSYSRQGPLHF
NA | TRBJ2-5 | TRBV20-1 | NA | TGCAGTGCTAGTCCCAGAGGGCAAGAGACCCAGTACTTC | CSASPRGQETQYF
NA | TRBJ2-1 | TRBV18 | TRBD1 | TGTGCCAGCTCACCACAGGGACAGGGGTTTGAGCAGTTCTTC | CASSPQGQGFEQFF
NA | TRBJ2-3 | TRBV6-5 | NA | TGTGCCAGCAGTTATACCGTGTATGTTACCGCAGGAACGCAGTATTTT | CASSYTVYVTAGTQYF
NA | TRBJ2-2 | TRBV9 | NA | TGTGCCAGCAGCGTAGGGCTCGCCCCCGGGGAGCTGTTTTTT | CASSVGLAPGELFF
NA | TRBJ1-5 | TRBV7-9 | TRBD1 | TGTGCCAGCAGCTTAGGACAGGGGGCGAATCAGCCCCAGCATTTT | CASSLGQGANQPQHF
NA | TRBJ2-3 | TRBV30 | TRBD1 | TGTGCCTGGAGTGTACAGGGGACAGATACGCAGTATTTT | CAWSVQGTDTQYF
NA | TRBJ2-7 | TRBV5-1 | TRBD1 | TGCGCCAGCAGCCCGGGACAGACCTACGAGCAGTACTTC | CASSPGQTYEQYF
NA | TRBJ2-7 | TRBV5-4 | NA | TGTGCCAGCAGTTCTGACAGTGACTCCTACGAGCAGTACTTC | CASSSDSDSYEQYF
NA | TRBJ2-7 | TRBV19 | TRBD1 | TGTGCCAGTCGGGGAGGACAGGGTTCCTACGAGCAGTACTTC | CASRGGQGSYEQYF
few | TRBJ2-1 | TRBV11-3 | TRBD1 | TGTGCCAGCAGCCCTACGGAACAGGGGGTTGATGAGCAGTTCTTC | CASSPTEQGVDEQFF
NA | TRBJ1-2 | TRBV6-5 | NA | TGTGCCAGCAGTAGCACGGGGGAATATGGCTACACCTTC | CASSSTGEYGYTF
once | TRBJ2-5 | TRBV28 | NA | TGTGCCAGCAAAACGTCGGAGGAGACCCAGTACTTC | CASKTSEETQYF
NA | TRBJ1-1 | TRBV6-1 | NA | TGTGCCAGCAGTGAAGGGAGGAACACTGAAGCTTTCTTT | CASSEGRNTEAFF
NA | TRBJ2-3 | TRBV5-1 | NA | TGCGCCAGCAGCTTGGAGGACAGACGCACAGATACGCAGTATTTT | CASSLEDRRTDTQYF
NA | TRBJ2-5 | TRBV10-3 | NA | TGTGCCATCAGTGAGGGGCCGGATCAAGAGACCCAGTACTTC | CAISEGPDQETQYF
NA | TRBJ2-5 | TRBV2 | TRBD1 | TGTGCCAGCGGGGGACAGGGCCAGGAGACCCAGTACTTC | CASGGQGQETQYF
NA | TRBJ1-2 | TRBV2 | TRBD1 | TGTGCCAGCAGCCAGGACAGGGGGCAAAACTATGGCTACACCTTC | CASSQDRGQNYGYTF
NA | TRBJ1-3 | TRBV28 | NA | TGTGCCAGCAGTCCCACAGTTGGAAACACCATATATTTT | CASSPTVGNTIYF
NA | TRBJ1-3 | TRBV30 | TRBD1 | TGTGCCTGGAGCGCGGGACAGACTGGAAACACCATATATTTT | CAWSAGQTGNTIYF
NA | TRBJ2-7 | TRBV27 | TRBD2 | TGTGCCAGCAGTTTGGGGGGGACCTACGAGCAGTACTTC | CASSLGGTYEQYF
NA | TRBJ2-1 | TRBV24-1 | TRBD1 | TGTGCCACCAGCCGCGGACAGGGAGGATCCAATGAGCAGTTCTTC | CATSRGQGGSNEQFF
NA | TRBJ2-6 | TRBV5-4 | TRBD1 | TGTGCCAGCAGCGTAACAGGGGGCCTCTACTCTGGGGCCAACGTCCTGACTTTC | CASSVTGGLYSGANVLTF
NA | TRBJ1-4 | TRBV30 | TRBD1 | TGTGCCTGGAGCCGACAGGGTCTGAATGAAAAACTGTTTTTT | CAWSRQGLNEKLFF